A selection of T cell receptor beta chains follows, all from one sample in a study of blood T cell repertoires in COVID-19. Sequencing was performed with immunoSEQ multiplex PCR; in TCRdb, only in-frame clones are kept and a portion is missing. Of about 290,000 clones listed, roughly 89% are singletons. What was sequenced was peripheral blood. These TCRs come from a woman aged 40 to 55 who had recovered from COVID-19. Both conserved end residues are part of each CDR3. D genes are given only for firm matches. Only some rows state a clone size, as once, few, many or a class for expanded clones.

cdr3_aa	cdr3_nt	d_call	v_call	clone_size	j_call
CASSAGQLNSPLHF	TGTGCCAGCAGCGCAGGACAGCTAAATTCACCCCTCCACTTT	-	TRBV9	-	TRBJ1-6
CASSKVPGLITDTQYF	TGTGCCAGCAGCAAAGTTCCGGGACTTATCACAGATACGCAGTATTTT	-	TRBV21-1	-	TRBJ2-3
CASSLGGSSKNIQYF	TGTGCCAGCAGCTTAGGAGGTTCGTCCAAAAACATTCAGTACTTC	-	TRBV11-3	-	TRBJ2-4
CAIGTGDSNQPQHF	TGTGCCATCGGGACAGGGGATAGCAATCAGCCCCAGCATTTT	TRBD1	TRBV10-3	-	TRBJ1-5
CASSQGATGNTIYF	TGTGCCAGCAGCCAGGGGGCTACGGGAAACACCATATATTTT	-	TRBV3-1/TRBV3-2	-	TRBJ1-3
CASSLQDRVSGSSYNEQFF	TGTGCCAGCAGCTTACAGGACAGGGTTAGCGGGAGTAGCTACAATGAGCAGTTCTTC	-	TRBV13	-	TRBJ2-1
CASSPRTGTSGANVLTF	TGTGCCAGCAGTCCCCGGACAGGTACCTCTGGGGCCAACGTCCTGACTTTC	TRBD1	TRBV6-6	few	TRBJ2-6
CATSDPGQNYGYTF	TGTGCCACCAGTGACCCAGGACAGAACTATGGCTACACCTTC	-	TRBV24-1	many	TRBJ1-2
CASSTLSGKSYNEQFF	TGTGCCAGCAGCACCCTTAGCGGGAAGTCCTACAATGAGCAGTTCTTC	TRBD2	TRBV7-9	-	TRBJ2-1
CASSMVSGTSGRLFYNEQFF	TGTGCCAGTAGTATGGTCTCCGGGACTAGCGGGAGACTCTTCTACAATGAGCAGTTCTTC	TRBD2	TRBV19	-	TRBJ2-1
CAWSDNAQGQPQHF	TGTGCCTGGAGTGACAACGCCCAGGGTCAGCCCCAGCATTTT	-	TRBV30	-	TRBJ1-5
CASSLLAGDPNTGELFF	TGTGCCAGCAGCTTATTAGCCGGGGATCCTAACACCGGGGAGCTGTTTTTT	-	TRBV7-9	-	TRBJ2-2
CAWSGVAGSSTDTQYF	TGTGCCTGGAGTGGCGTAGCGGGATCTAGCACAGATACGCAGTATTTT	TRBD2	TRBV30	-	TRBJ2-3
CASSHPGLAGVGGYNEQFF	TGTGCCAGCAGCCACCCAGGGCTAGCGGGAGTAGGTGGTTACAATGAGCAGTTCTTC	TRBD2	TRBV3-1/TRBV3-2	once	TRBJ2-1
CASSHPTVNEKLFF	TGTGCCAGCAGTCATCCGACAGTCAATGAAAAACTGTTTTTT	-	TRBV28	-	TRBJ1-4
CASSYRDRAYEQYF	TGTGCCAGCAGTTACCGGGACAGAGCCTACGAGCAGTACTTC	TRBD1	TRBV2	once	TRBJ2-7
CASSLDSTGELFF	TGCGCCAGCAGCTTGGATAGCACCGGGGAGCTGTTTTTT	-	TRBV5-1	-	TRBJ2-2
CASSVATFGGGPDTQYF	TGTGCCAGCAGCGTAGCTACCTTCGGCGGGGGACCAGATACGCAGTATTTT	TRBD2	TRBV9	-	TRBJ2-3
CASSFSDASYNEQFF	TGTGCCAGCAGCTTCAGCGATGCCTCCTACAATGAGCAGTTCTTC	-	TRBV7-9	-	TRBJ2-1
CAWSGGGGAEAFF	TGTGCCTGGAGTGGTGGAGGGGGGGCTGAAGCTTTCTTT	-	TRBV30	-	TRBJ1-1
CASSPPLAGVVGTDTQYF	TGTGCCAGCTCACCACCTCTAGCGGGAGTAGTCGGCACAGATACGCAGTATTTT	TRBD2	TRBV18	-	TRBJ2-3
CASSFPDTEAFF	TGTGCCAGCAGCTTTCCTGACACTGAAGCTTTCTTT	-	TRBV11-2	-	TRBJ1-1
CASSLSGTSGAPYNEQFF	TGCGCCAGCAGCTTGAGTGGGACTAGCGGCGCCCCCTACAATGAGCAGTTCTTC	TRBD2	TRBV5-1	-	TRBJ2-1
CASSSAGAGETQYF	TGTGCCAGTAGCTCGGCAGGGGCAGGGGAGACCCAGTACTTC	-	TRBV19	-	TRBJ2-5
CASSQPLAGHYNEQFF	TGCGCCAGCAGCCAACCTCTAGCGGGACACTACAATGAGCAGTTCTTC	TRBD2	TRBV4-1	-	TRBJ2-1
CASSLGGSTYEQYF	TGTGCCAGCAGCTTGGGGGGCTCTACCTACGAGCAGTACTTC	-	TRBV5-6	few	TRBJ2-7
CASSRVQGAGNQPQHF	TGCGCCAGCAGCCGAGTACAGGGGGCTGGCAATCAGCCCCAGCATTTT	TRBD1	TRBV4-1	-	TRBJ1-5
CASSHPPAGGYNEQFF	TGCGCCAGCAGCCACCCCCCGGCGGGAGGGTACAATGAGCAGTTCTTC	TRBD2	TRBV4-1	-	TRBJ2-1
CAIQARENTGELFF	TGTGCCATTCAGGCCAGGGAGAACACCGGGGAGCTGTTTTTT	-	TRBV6-5	once	TRBJ2-2
CAWSRPRSEKLFF	TGTGCCTGGAGTAGGCCACGGAGCGAAAAACTGTTTTTT	-	TRBV30	-	TRBJ1-4
CASLTRDRGSYEQYF	TGTGCCAGCCTAACCCGGGACAGGGGTTCCTACGAGCAGTACTTC	TRBD1	TRBV28	once	TRBJ2-7
CASSLSGTGGEQFF	TGTGCCAGCAGCTTAAGCGGGACCGGTGGTGAGCAGTTCTTC	-	TRBV7-3	-	TRBJ2-1
CASSFSASGTYEQYF	TGTGCCAGCAGCTTTTCGGCAAGCGGGACCTACGAGCAGTACTTC	TRBD2	TRBV3-1/TRBV3-2	-	TRBJ2-7
CASSIVGQLSGELFF	TGTGCCAGTAGTATAGTGGGACAGCTAAGTGGGGAGCTGTTTTTT	TRBD1	TRBV19	-	TRBJ2-2
CASSVAFGTGVNEQFF	TGTGCCAGCAGCGTAGCATTTGGGACAGGGGTCAATGAGCAGTTCTTC	TRBD1	TRBV9	-	TRBJ2-1
CASSETGVVKNIQYF	TGTGCCAGCAGTGAGACAGGGGTGGTCAAAAACATTCAGTACTTC	TRBD1	TRBV2	-	TRBJ2-4
CASSASGRTDTQYF	TGTGCCAGCAGCGCTAGCGGGAGGACAGATACGCAGTATTTT	TRBD2	TRBV9	-	TRBJ2-3
CASTRQGGSSYNEQFF	TGTGCCAGCACTCGACAGGGGGGCAGCTCCTACAATGAGCAGTTCTTC	TRBD1	TRBV7-8	-	TRBJ2-1
CASSQDTRGPSDEQFF	TGTGCCAGCAGCCAAGATACCAGGGGGCCTAGCGATGAGCAGTTCTTC	TRBD1	TRBV3-1/TRBV3-2	-	TRBJ2-1
CASTPLTGSGYTF	TGTGCCAGCACCCCTCTTACAGGGTCGGGCTACACCTTC	-	TRBV6-5	-	TRBJ1-2
CASSIRGGGNQPQHF	TGTGCCAGCAGTATCCGGGGAGGAGGCAATCAGCCCCAGCATTTT	-	TRBV28	-	TRBJ1-5
CASSQTGTSGTYEQYF	TGCGCCAGCAGCCAAACTGGGACTAGCGGAACCTACGAGCAGTACTTC	TRBD2	TRBV4-1	-	TRBJ2-7
CAIRWTEGTDTQYF	TGTGCCATCAGGTGGACGGAGGGGACAGATACGCAGTATTTT	-	TRBV10-3	-	TRBJ2-3
CASSGARGNYGYTF	TGTGCCAGCAGTGGAGCGCGGGGGAACTATGGCTACACCTTC	-	TRBV2	-	TRBJ1-2
CASRRAFQETQYF	TGTGCCAGCAGGCGGGCGTTCCAAGAGACCCAGTACTTC	-	TRBV7-9	-	TRBJ2-5
CASSPSSNQPQHF	TGTGCCAGCTCACCGAGTAGCAATCAGCCCCAGCATTTT	-	TRBV18	-	TRBJ1-5
CASSEGQVGYTF	TGTGCCAGCAGTGAGGGGCAGGTTGGCTACACCTTC	-	TRBV2	-	TRBJ1-2
CASSNEGTSGSEDFGTQYF	TGTGCCAGCAGCAACGAAGGGACTAGCGGGAGCGAGGATTTTGGGACCCAGTACTTC	-	TRBV21-1	-	TRBJ2-5
CASSLGGQARNEKLFF	TGCGCCAGCAGCTTAGGAGGACAGGCCCGGAACGAAAAACTGTTTTTT	TRBD1	TRBV5-1	-	TRBJ1-4
CASMVGAIQRGGGIYEQYF	TGCGCCAGCATGGTAGGAGCGATTCAACGGGGAGGTGGGATCTACGAGCAGTACTTC	-	TRBV5-1	-	TRBJ2-7
CAISESLETGNTIYF	TGTGCCATCAGTGAGTCGTTAGAAACTGGAAACACCATATATTTT	-	TRBV10-3	-	TRBJ1-3
CASRQTGPFAEAFF	TGTGCCAGCAGACAGACAGGGCCATTTGCTGAAGCTTTCTTT	TRBD1	TRBV4-2	once	TRBJ1-1
CASSSGTGLNEKLFF	TGTGCCAGCAGCTCTGGGACAGGGTTAAATGAAAAACTGTTTTTT	TRBD1	TRBV5-4	once	TRBJ1-4
CSVEEGQPSYNEQFF	TGCAGCGTTGAAGAGGGCCAGCCCTCCTACAATGAGCAGTTCTTC	-	TRBV29-1	once	TRBJ2-1
CAWRRVNNEQFF	TGTGCCTGGCGGCGGGTAAACAATGAGCAGTTCTTC	-	TRBV30	-	TRBJ2-1